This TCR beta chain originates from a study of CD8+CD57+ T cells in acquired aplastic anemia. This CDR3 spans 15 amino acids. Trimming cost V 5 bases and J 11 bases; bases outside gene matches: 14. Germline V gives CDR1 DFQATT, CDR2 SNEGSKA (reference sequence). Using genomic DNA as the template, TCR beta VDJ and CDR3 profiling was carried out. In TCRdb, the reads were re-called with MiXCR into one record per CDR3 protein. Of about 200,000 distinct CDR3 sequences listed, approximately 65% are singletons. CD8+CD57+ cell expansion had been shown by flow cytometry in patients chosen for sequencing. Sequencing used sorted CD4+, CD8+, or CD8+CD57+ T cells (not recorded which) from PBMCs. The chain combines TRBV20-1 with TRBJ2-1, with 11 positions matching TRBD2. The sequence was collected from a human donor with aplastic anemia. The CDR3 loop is CSAGTSGGSVDKQFF. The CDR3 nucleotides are TGCAGTGCTGGCACTAGCGGGGGAAGTGTGGATAAGCAGTTCTTC.